These 19 T cell receptor beta chains were all obtained from the same sample, sequenced in a study of cytomegalovirus exposure and HLA in healthy donors. Primers for the PCR totalled 60 Vbeta and 13 Jbeta. The method was immunoSEQ multiplex PCR; TCRdb's version includes in-frame clones alone and lacks a portion of them. The sample lists 150,000 to 200,000 clones; around 83% were seen once. The sequencing input was PBMCs. The receptors shown here come from a woman aged 50 to 60 in good health and CMV-seropositive.

This chain links TRBV2 with TRBJ2-5, with 10 bases fitting TRBD2. There are 19 residues in the CDR3. CDR1 and CDR2 from the germline V gene are SNHLY and FYNNEI. J gave up 5 bases and V 4 bases, and 19 bases lay outside the gene matches. CDR3 nucleotides: TGTGCCAGCAGTGGGGTTGTGGGACTAGCGTTTGAGGAGGGGGAGACCCAGTACTTC. It yields the protein CASSGVVGLAFEEGETQYF.

The count of this clone is one. This chain uses TRBV28 with TRBJ1-1; D is unclear. V shed 6 bases and J shed 5 bases, with 19 bases lying between them. The CDR3 is made up of 15 amino acids. Germline CDR1 MDHEN, CDR2 SYDVKM. This chain's CDR3 is CASSHLGGGWTEAFF. CDR3 coding DNA: TGTGCCAGCAGCCACCTCGGTGGAGGGTGGACTGAAGCTTTCTTT.

The chain recombines TRBV5-1 with TRBJ1-2, with 9 bases identical to TRBD1. CDR1 SGHRS and CDR2 YFSETQ come from the germline V gene. V lost 2 bases to trimming and J lost 6 bases; unmatched junction nucleotides: 8. The CDR3 consists of 15 residues. The chain's CDR3 is CASSLPGQGRDGYTF. Written as DNA, the CDR3 is TGCGCCAGCAGCTTACCCGGACAGGGGAGGGATGGCTACACCTTC.

The chain couples TRBV19 to TRBJ2-5, with 11 positions matching TRBD2. The germline gives CDR1 LNHDA, CDR2 SQIVND (reference sequence). The CDR3 has 16 amino acids. Losses at the gene ends were 10 bases for V and 3 bases for J; bases not matched to a gene: 13. This chain's CDR3 is CATSKGEGLAEETQYF. CDR3 DNA: TGTGCCACAAGTAAGGGTGAGGGACTAGCGGAAGAGACCCAGTACTTC.

The genes are TRBV7-8 and TRBJ2-3; D remains unclear. Trimming stripped 4 bases from V and 0 bases from J, with 14 bases between. The CDR3 totals 16 residues. Germline V CDR1 and CDR2: SGHVS, FQNEAQ. CDR3 bases: TGTGCCAGCAGCTCCAAACAACCTTTTAGCACAGATACGCAGTATTTT. Its protein product is CASSSKQPFSTDTQYF.

In nucleotides, the CDR3 is TGTGCCAGCAGCCACACTAGCGGGGGGGCCCTAAGGAATACGCAGTATTTT. It is translated as CASSHTSGGALRNTQYF. This chain connects TRBV5-6 to TRBJ2-3, with 13 bases identical to TRBD2. This CDR3 has 17 residues. The germline V gene encodes CDR1 SGHDT and CDR2 YYEEEE. V lost 4 bases, J lost 7 bases, and 12 bases stayed unmatched.

This chain connects TRBV19 to TRBJ2-7; TRBD1 agrees at 7 bases. Per the germline V gene, CDR1 is LNHDA and CDR2 is SQIVND (reference sequence). The CDR3 runs 14 residues. After removal of 5 bases from V and 5 bases from J, the junction contained 9 bases not matched to a gene. CDR3 sequence: CASSPLIGTDEQYF. In nucleotides, the CDR3 is TGTGCCAGTAGTCCTCTAATCGGGACAGACGAGCAGTACTTC.

The V gene is TRBV6-5, the J gene TRBJ1-6; no definite D call. The CDR3 consists of 12 residues. Looked up from germline, CDR1 is MNHEY and CDR2 is SVGAGI. V was clipped by 6 bases and J by 7 bases, with 7 bases between them. This CDR3 reads CASRRENSPLHF. The CDR3 DNA reads as TGTGCCAGCAGGCGCGAGAATTCACCCCTCCACTTT.

The V and J genes are TRBV5-1 and TRBJ2-5; TRBD1 is a possible D gene (5 bases). This CDR3 is 16 amino acids long. Germline assignment: CDR1 SGHRS and CDR2 YFSETQ. V gave up 2 bases and J gave up 2 bases, with 16 bases separating them. The CDR3 sequence: CASSFAPTDVQETQYF. The DNA for the CDR3 is TGCGCCAGCAGCTTCGCCCCGACAGACGTGCAAGAGACCCAGTACTTC.

This sequence joins TRBV19 and TRBJ1-3; D possibly corresponds to TRBD1 (5 bases). The CDR3 is made up of 15 amino acids. The V end was cut by 4 bases, the J end by 1 base, with 11 bases between. The germline CDR1 and CDR2 sequences are LNHDA and SQIVND (reference sequence). Written as DNA, the CDR3 is TGTGCCAGTAGTAACTCGGCAGGGTCTGGAAACACCATATATTTT. It specifies CASSNSAGSGNTIYF.

The chain recombines TRBV29-1 with TRBJ2-3, with D tentatively TRBD2 (6 bases). The V end lost 7 bases, the J end lost 1 base, and 18 bases lay between the germline ends. This CDR3 region has 15 residues. The germline CDR1 and CDR2 sequences are SQVTM and ANQGSEA. This CDR3 reads CSAGFREVGTDTQYF. CDR3 bases: TGCAGCGCCGGTTTTAGGGAGGTGGGCACAGATACGCAGTATTTT.

This clone occurred a few times. The sample has other DNA sequences that encode this CDR3 too. The V and J genes are TRBV7-2 and TRBJ1-6, with 8 bases matching TRBD1. The CDR3 length is 14 residues. V shed 2 bases, J shed 10 bases, and the junction held 4 bases outside the gene matches. Germline V lookup: CDR1 SGHTA, CDR2 FQGNSA. CDR3 residues: CASSLNRGYSPLHF. CDR3 DNA: TGTGCCAGCAGCTTAAACAGGGGGTACTCACCCCTCCACTTT. Combining the CDR3 with reference TRBV7-2 and TRBJ1-6 gives the whole variable domain GAGVSQSPSNKVTEKGKDVELRCDPISGHTALYWYRQSLGQGLEFLIYFQGNSAPDKSGLPSDRFSAERTGGSVSTLTIQRTQQEDSAVYLCASSLNRGYSPLHFGNGTRLTVT.

The V and J genes are TRBV4-1 and TRBJ2-7, with unresolved D. Deletions cut 0 bases from V and 3 bases from J, with 6 bases between. Germline V gene sequence: CDR1 MGHRA, CDR2 YSYEKL. The CDR3 is 13 residues long. The CDR3 region is CASSQDVNYEQYF. In DNA form, the CDR3 reads TGCGCCAGCAGCCAAGATGTAAACTACGAGCAGTACTTC.

This CDR3 is CASSQGHGTGKQPQHF. DNA for the CDR3: TGCGCCAGCAGCCAAGGCCATGGGACAGGTAAGCAGCCCCAGCATTTT. The rearrangement links TRBV4-1 to TRBJ1-5, with 8 bases lining up with TRBD1. Looked up from germline, CDR1 is MGHRA and CDR2 is YSYEKL. The CDR3 loop spans 16 amino acids. V lost 1 base and J lost 7; bases outside the gene matches: 9.

This chain uses TRBV5-1 with TRBJ2-7, with 8 positions matching TRBD1. Per the germline V gene, CDR1 is SGHRS and CDR2 is YFSETQ. This CDR3 has 13 residues. The V segment lost 6 bases and the J segment 7 bases; nucleotides outside the gene matches: 9. CDR3: CASNIGQGREQYF. CDR3 in DNA: TGCGCCAGCAACATAGGACAGGGACGGGAGCAGTACTTC.

CDR3 sequence reads: CASSALAGGYNEQFF. In nucleotides, the CDR3 is TGTGCCAGCAGCGCACTAGCGGGGGGGTACAATGAGCAGTTCTTC. This sequence joins TRBV7-2 and TRBJ2-1; 13 bases fit TRBD2. The CDR3 has 15 residues. After removal of 5 bases from V and 4 bases from J, the junction contained 2 bases not matched to a gene. Germline V gives CDR1 SGHTA, CDR2 FQGNSA.

The CDR3 loop reads CASTVTRYNSPLHF. In DNA form, the CDR3 reads TGTGCCAGCACCGTGACAAGATATAATTCACCCCTCCACTTT. V and J are TRBV5-8 and TRBJ1-6; no firm D call. Trimming pared 6 bases from V and 4 bases from J, leaving 11 bases between. In germline, CDR1 is SGHTS, CDR2 YDEGEE. CDR3 length: 14 amino acids.

CDR3 amino acids: CASSYRGYNEQFF. CDR3 DNA sequence: TGTGCCAGCAGCTATCGAGGCTACAATGAGCAGTTCTTC. The chain links TRBV7-9 to TRBJ2-1; unclear D gene. Looked up from germline, CDR1 is SEHNR and CDR2 is FQNEAQ (reference sequence). This CDR3 is built from 13 residues. Trimming removed 4 bases from V and 3 bases from J, with 7 bases in between.

The rearrangement links TRBV19 to TRBJ2-7, with 11 nucleotides matching TRBD2. Germline V gives CDR1 LNHDA, CDR2 SQIVND (reference sequence). CDR3 size: 19 residues. With V trimmed by 3 bases and J by 0 bases, 13 bases remained unmatched. Here the CDR3 reads CASSIVPTSGTSYSYEQYF. The CDR3 nucleotides read TGTGCCAGTAGTATTGTCCCGACTAGCGGGACCTCATACTCCTACGAGCAGTACTTC.